This passage covers 30 T cell receptor beta chains from one sample sequenced in a study of T cell clonality in common variable immunodeficiency. The study, taken as a whole, reports: Reportedly, TCR beta sequences from common variable immunodeficiency showed fewer deletions and N-nucleotide insertions.

For these TCRs, the target antigens are not known. Profiling relied on immunoSEQ multiplex PCR, and the TCRdb table lists in-frame clones only, not all of them. The sample has 15,000 to 16,000 clones. Sequencing was performed on peripheral blood mononuclear cells. The source is a human donor with common variable immunodeficiency.

A remark on this clone: The CDR3 end falls 3 residues outside the read, so it is completed with the germline J gene. The chain links TRBV7-8 to TRBJ1-2; TRBD1 agrees at 9 bases. Unmatched junction bases numbered 4, after V lost 1 base and J lost 4 bases. This CDR3 has 15 residues. From germline, CDR1 is SGHVS and CDR2 FQNEAQ. The CDR3 DNA, read in part, is TGTGCCAGCAGCTTAGGGGGGACAGGGACCTATGGC. As protein: CASSLGGTGTYG. The whole CDR3 is CASSLGGTGTYGYTF.

With respect to this clone: Sequencing ends 3 residues short of the CDR3 end; the germline J gene provides the rest. J is TRBJ1-4 and V is TRBV7-9; 9 positions agree with TRBD1. This CDR3 is 15 amino acids long. Germline assignment: CDR1 SEHNR and CDR2 FQNEAQ (reference sequence). V was clipped by 2 bases and J by 5 bases; unmatched bases: 3. CDR3 residues: CASSLSGQGNEKLFF. The CDR3 bases that were read are TGTGCCAGCAGCTTAAGCGGACAGGGGAATGAAAAA.

As regards this clone: Read coverage stops 3 residues before the CDR3 terminus; the germline J gene supplies the remainder. This chain connects TRBV19 to TRBJ1-1; TRBD1 aligns across 7 bases. Germline V CDR1 and CDR2: LNHDA, SQIVND (reference sequence). V lost 8 bases, J lost 4 bases, and 10 bases stayed unmatched. This CDR3 region has 14 residues. The sequenced CDR3 bases are TGTGCCAGTCGATACAGGGGTGGGGGCACTGAA. This sequence encodes CASRYRGGGTE. The full CDR3 sequence reads CASRYRGGGTEAFF.

With respect to this clone: The read ends 3 residues early relative to the CDR3; the germline J gene fills the gap. The chain couples TRBV29-1 to TRBJ2-7; TRBD1 matches 7 bases. With V trimmed by 7 bases and J by 3 bases, 3 bases remained unmatched. The CDR3 is 11 residues long. The germline V gene encodes CDR1 SQVTM and CDR2 ANQGSEA. The DNA read from the CDR3 is TGCAGCGGGGGACAGTACTACGAG. This codes for CSGGQYYE. The full-length CDR3 reads as CSGGQYYEQYF.

As concerns this clone: The read ends 3 residues before the CDR3 terminus; that terminus is restored from the germline J gene. This chain joins TRBV3-1 (or the pseudogene TRBV3-2) and TRBJ2-5, with 10 nucleotides matching TRBD2. CDR3 size: 15 residues. Per the germline V gene, CDR1 is LGHDT and CDR2 is YNNKEL (reference sequence). J was trimmed by 3 bases and V by 6 bases; bases with no gene match: 7. The CDR3 protein is CASRGPLAGKETQYF. The sequenced part of the CDR3 DNA is TGTGCCAGCAGGGGGCCACTAGCGGGAAAAGAGACC.

Comments on this clone: Read sequence stops 3 residues before the CDR3 end, and the germline J gene provides the missing end. The chain couples TRBV7-2 to TRBJ1-6; possible D gene TRBD1, 6 bases. Trimming removed 1 base from V and 10 bases from J, with 14 bases in between. This CDR3 has 15 amino acids. Germline CDR1 and CDR2: SGHTA and FQGNSA. Here the CDR3 reads CASSLVPRGVSPLHF. The CDR3 bases that were read are TGTGCCAGCAGCTTAGTTCCCAGGGGCGTCTCACCC.

A note on this clone: Read sequence stops 3 residues before the CDR3 end, and the germline J gene provides the missing end. The gene calls are TRBV30 and TRBJ2-5, with 11 bases lining up with TRBD2. Germline CDR1 GTSNPN, CDR2 SVGIG (reference sequence). This CDR3 is 13 amino acids long. The V and J ends lost 3 bases and 4 bases, in that order; junction bases with no gene match: 1. The sequenced CDR3 bases are TGTGCCTGGAGCGGACTAGCGGGAGAGACC. This codes for CAWSGLAGET. The full CDR3 reads CAWSGLAGETQYF.

A note on this clone: The CDR3 goes on 3 residues after the read ends, and that part is filled in from the germline J gene. This chain connects TRBV30 to TRBJ1-2, with 7 bases identical to TRBD1. Germline trimming cut 0 bases from V and 0 bases from J; bases unmatched to any gene: 4. Germline CDR1 is GTSNPN and CDR2 is SVGIG (reference sequence). The CDR3 loop spans 15 amino acids. The CDR3 sequence is CAWSVTGLANYGYTF. The CDR3 bases that were read are TGTGCCTGGAGTGTGACAGGGTTAGCTAACTATGGC.

Regarding this clone: The sequenced fragment ends 3 residues before the CDR3 boundary, so the rest is inferred from the germline J gene. The V gene is TRBV19, the J gene TRBJ1-6, with D tentatively TRBD1 (5 bases). The germline V and J ends were trimmed by 6 bases and 0 bases, with 9 bases remaining between them. The CDR3 length is 15 residues. Germline CDR1 is LNHDA and CDR2 is SQIVND (reference sequence). The sequenced part of the CDR3 DNA is TGTGCCAGTAGGGGGGGAAACTCCTATAATTCACCC. Its translation: CASRGGNSYNSP. Given in full, the CDR3 is CASRGGNSYNSPLHF.

Points on this clone: Coverage ceases 3 residues before the CDR3 finishes, and the germline J gene fills in the end. This sequence joins TRBV7-8 and TRBJ2-2; 9 bases are a match to TRBD2. Germline lookup yields CDR1 SGHVS and CDR2 FQNEAQ. Germline trimming cut 2 bases from V and 2 bases from J; bases unmatched to any gene: 3. The CDR3 has 16 amino acids. The part of the CDR3 DNA that was read is TGTGCCAGCAGCTTAAAAGCGGGAGGCAACACCGGGGAG. Protein sequence: CASSLKAGGNTGE. The whole CDR3 protein is CASSLKAGGNTGELFF.

Note on this clone: The read falls 3 residues short of the CDR3 end, and the missing part is taken from the germline J gene. This chain joins TRBV2 and TRBJ1-5; possibly TRBD1 for D (5 bases). Germline V gene data show CDR1 as SNHLY and CDR2 as FYNNEI. Trimming stripped 3 bases from V and 4 bases from J, with 7 bases between. The CDR3 has 13 residues. The CDR3 here is CASSEEGNQPQHF. The CDR3 DNA, read in part, is TGTGCCAGCAGTGAGGAGGGGAATCAGCCC.

A note on this clone: The read ends 3 residues early relative to the CDR3; the germline J gene fills the gap. V is TRBV7-3 and J is TRBJ2-1; 8 nucleotides agree with TRBD1. V lost 5 bases to trimming and J lost 6 bases; unmatched junction nucleotides: 6. The germline V gene has CDR1 SGHTA and CDR2 FQGTGA. The CDR3 loop spans 14 amino acids. CDR3: CASSPRTGFNEQFF. Partial CDR3 DNA: TGTGCCAGCAGCCCCCGGACAGGGTTCAATGAG. Using reference TRBV7-3 and TRBJ2-1 for the parts outside the CDR3, the full variable domain is GAGVSQTPSNKVTEKGKYVELRCDPISGHTALYWYRQSLGQGPEFLIYFQGTGAADDSGLPNDRFFAVRPEGSVSTLKIQRTERGDSAVYLCASSPRTGFNEQFFGPGTRLTVL.

In the case of this clone: The DNA ends 3 residues before the CDR3 does, and the rest of the CDR3 is filled in from the germline J gene. The genes are TRBV29-1 and TRBJ2-7; 8 nucleotides agree with TRBD2. Germline V lookup: CDR1 SQVTM, CDR2 ANQGSEA. J gave up 4 bases and V 3 bases, and 5 bases lay outside the gene matches. The CDR3 has 13 residues. CDR3 amino acids: CSVDSGGAYEQYF. Incomplete CDR3 DNA: TGCAGCGTTGATTCGGGGGGGGCTTACGAG.

The chain's CDR3 is CASSWPGQGVHEQYF. The sequenced part of the CDR3 DNA is TGTGCCAGCAGCTGGCCGGGACAGGGTGTCCACGAG. This chain uses TRBV7-2 with TRBJ2-7; TRBD1 agrees at 9 bases. Read coverage stops 3 residues before the CDR3 terminus; the germline J gene supplies the remainder. Germline V CDR1 and CDR2: SGHTA, FQGNSA. Trimming cost V 4 bases and J 5 bases; bases outside gene matches: 9. The CDR3 sequence is 15 residues long.

About this clone: The read gets to within 3 residues of the CDR3 end, and the germline J gene fills in the rest. V gene TRBV5-6 combines with J gene TRBJ1-2; 7 bases line up with TRBD1. This CDR3 region has 13 residues. Germline V CDR1 and CDR2: SGHDT, YYEEEE. V shed 7 bases and J 6 bases; nucleotides not matched to a gene: 9. The sequenced part of the CDR3 DNA is TGTGCCAGCTGCGCGAGGGGGCAGAATGGC. Translating gives CASCARGQNG. The whole CDR3 is CASCARGQNGYTF.

Remarks on this clone: From the germline J gene comes the end of the CDR3, since the read stops 3 residues before it. The rearrangement joins TRBV2 to TRBJ1-5; TRBD1 might be the D (6 bases). The germline gives CDR1 SNHLY, CDR2 FYNNEI. The CDR3 runs to 15 residues. V was cut by 6 bases and J by 1 base, with 13 bases left in between. This CDR3 is CASSDGTLSNQPQHF. Partial CDR3 DNA: TGTGCCAGCAGCGACGGGACACTAAGCAATCAGCCC.

On this clone itself: Read coverage stops 3 residues before the CDR3 terminus; the germline J gene supplies the remainder. The rearrangement joins TRBV7-9 to TRBJ1-1; no definite D call. The CDR3 runs 14 residues. The V end was cut by 3 bases, the J end by 0 bases, with 8 bases between. Per germline, CDR1 SEHNR and CDR2 FQNEAQ (reference sequence). CDR3 DNA, as far as it was read: TGTGCCAGCAGCTTCGTTACACTGAACACTGAA. Translating gives CASSFVTLNTE. From start to end, the CDR3 is CASSFVTLNTEAFF.

Details on this clone: The read halts 3 residues ahead of the CDR3 end, with the missing end drawn from the germline J gene. V usage is TRBV30 and J usage is TRBJ2-5, with 9 bases lining up with TRBD2. The V segment lost 0 bases and the J segment 3 bases; nucleotides outside the gene matches: 2. CDR3 size: 14 residues. CDR1 and CDR2 (germline): GTSNPN, SVGIG (reference sequence). The part of the CDR3 DNA that was read is TGTGCCTGGAGTGTAGTAGCGGGGGAAGAGACC. This codes for CAWSVVAGEET. The complete CDR3 reads CAWSVVAGEETQYF.

With respect to this clone: Read coverage stops 3 residues before the CDR3 terminus; the germline J gene supplies the remainder. The J gene is TRBJ2-5, the V gene TRBV19, with a weak D call TRBD2 (6 bases). The CDR3 loop spans 16 amino acids. The V gene's germline CDR1 is LNHDA and CDR2 SQIVND (reference sequence). Between the trimmed V and J ends, which lost 4 bases and 1 base, there was a span of 16 bases. This CDR3 is CASSRQPGLLQETQYF. The sequenced part of the CDR3 DNA is TGTGCCAGTAGTAGACAACCGGGACTCCTCCAAGAGACC. The whole variable domain, remainder taken from reference TRBV19 and TRBJ2-5, is DGGITQSPKYLFRKEGQNVTLSCEQNLNHDAMYWYRQDPGQGLRLIYYSQIVNDFQKGDIAEGYSVSREKKESFPLTVTSAQKNPTAFYLCASSRQPGLLQETQYFGPGTRLLVL.

CDR3 DNA (partial): TGTGCCAGTATGGGACAGGTTTCGGACACCGGGGAG. Translated: CASMGQVSDTGE. The entire CDR3 protein is CASMGQVSDTGELFF. V and J are TRBV19 and TRBJ2-2, with TRBD1 matching over 8 bases. The observed sequence ends 3 residues before the CDR3 terminus, with the missing tail filled in from the germline J gene. V dropped 7 bases and J dropped 3; count of bases not matched to a gene: 7. The CDR3 extends over 15 amino acids. Germline CDR1 and CDR2: LNHDA and SQIVND (reference sequence).

Turning to this clone: The observed sequence ends 3 residues before the CDR3 terminus, with the missing tail filled in from the germline J gene. The chain employs TRBV19 and TRBJ2-7, with D possibly matching TRBD1 (6 bases). The V end lost 1 base, the J end lost 0 bases, and 13 bases lay between the germline ends. Germline V gives CDR1 LNHDA, CDR2 SQIVND (reference sequence). The CDR3 loop spans 16 amino acids. This chain's CDR3 is CASSIGLAGASYEQYF. The CDR3 DNA, read in part, is TGTGCCAGTAGTATAGGACTGGCAGGGGCCTCCTACGAG.

Note on this clone: The sequenced fragment ends 3 residues before the CDR3 boundary, so the rest is inferred from the germline J gene. This sequence joins TRBV19 and TRBJ2-1, with D possibly TRBD1 on 5 matching bases. The V gene lost 3 bases and the J gene lost 1 base, with 16 bases spanning the gap. This CDR3 has 17 residues. Germline CDR1 is LNHDA and CDR2 is SQIVND (reference sequence). The part of the CDR3 DNA that was read is TGTGCCAGTAGTATCTTAGGACAATCGTATTCCTACAATGAG. It specifies CASSILGQSYSYNE. The full CDR3 protein reads CASSILGQSYSYNEQFF.

As for this clone: The CDR3 end falls 3 residues outside the read, so it is completed with the germline J gene. V usage is TRBV20-1 and J usage is TRBJ1-5, with 7 bases that match TRBD1. Germline V gives CDR1 DFQATT, CDR2 SNEGSKA (reference sequence). V lost 0 bases to trimming and J lost 6 bases; unmatched junction nucleotides: 11. The length of the CDR3 is 16 residues. The CDR3 loop reads CSARDARQGTGQPQHF. Incomplete CDR3 DNA: TGCAGTGCTAGAGACGCCCGACAGGGAACGGGTCAGCCC.

On this clone itself: The DNA ends 3 residues before the CDR3 does, and the rest of the CDR3 is filled in from the germline J gene. V usage is TRBV6-2 or TRBV6-3 and J usage is TRBJ2-7; 11 bases map to TRBD2. This CDR3 region has 15 residues. Germline V gene sequence: CDR1 MNHEY, CDR2 SVGEGT. The trim removed 6 bases at V and 2 bases at J, leaving 6 bases unmatched. The part of the CDR3 DNA that was read is TGTGCCAGCAGCCCTCTAGCGGGGGGTGCCTACGAG. Encoded protein: CASSPLAGGAYE. The whole CDR3 sequence reads CASSPLAGGAYEQYF.

Note on this clone: The observed sequence ends 3 residues before the CDR3 terminus, with the missing tail filled in from the germline J gene. This chain connects TRBV6-2 or TRBV6-3 to TRBJ1-5; the D gene is possibly TRBD1 (5 bases). CDR1 is MNHEY, CDR2 SVGEGT, per germline. The CDR3 contains 14 residues. With 8 bases removed from V and 6 bases from J, the gap between germline ends came to 17 bases. The chain's CDR3 is CASGSPGGGQPQHF. The CDR3 bases that were read are TGTGCCAGCGGATCCCCCGGGGGTGGTCAGCCC.

Remarks on this clone: The read ends 3 residues before the CDR3 terminus; that terminus is restored from the germline J gene. V usage is TRBV19 and J usage is TRBJ1-3; a weak D match, TRBD1 (6 bases). V gave up 7 bases and J gave up 5 bases, with 18 bases separating them. This CDR3 contains 15 residues. Germline V lookup: CDR1 LNHDA, CDR2 SQIVND (reference sequence). This chain's CDR3 is CASNTPKGVRNTIYF. The sequenced part of the CDR3 DNA is TGTGCCAGTAACACCCCGAAGGGGGTTAGAAACACC.

On this clone itself: The CDR3 is cut off 3 residues early in the read; its end comes from the germline J gene. V and J are TRBV20-1 and TRBJ1-2; D remains unclear. The CDR3 length is 14 residues. Looked up from germline, CDR1 is DFQATT and CDR2 is SNEGSKA (reference sequence). Trimming took 1 base from V and 6 from J, leaving 15 bases between them. The CDR3 sequence: CSARVLATKDGYTF. The covered CDR3 bases are TGCAGTGCTAGAGTGCTCGCAACAAAAGATGGC.

This clone is medium-sized by frequency. The read ends 3 residues before the CDR3 terminus; that terminus is restored from the germline J gene. The same CDR3 is also encoded by other DNA sequences in this sample. The rearrangement uses TRBV7-9 and TRBJ1-1, with 7 nucleotides matching TRBD1. The ends lost 5 bases at V and 2 bases at J; junction bases unmatched: 8. The CDR3 has 15 amino acids. In germline, CDR1 is SEHNR, CDR2 FQNEAQ (reference sequence). The part of the CDR3 DNA that was read is TGTGCCAGCAGCCCTCGGGACAGAACCAACACTGAA. Translation: CASSPRDRTNTE. The complete CDR3 protein is CASSPRDRTNTEAFF.

By frequency, this clone registers medium-sized. The read halts 3 residues ahead of the CDR3 end, with the missing end drawn from the germline J gene. The chain combines TRBV30 with TRBJ1-5; maybe TRBD1 (6 bases). The CDR3 covers 15 residues. Germline CDR1 and CDR2: GTSNPN and SVGIG (reference sequence). V lost 3 bases, J lost 3 bases, and 15 bases lay in between. The CDR3 here is CAWRPPGGPNQPQHF. Incomplete CDR3 DNA: TGTGCCTGGAGACCACCGGGGGGCCCCAATCAGCCC.

About this clone: The CDR3 end is not reached by the read, which stops 3 residues before it; the germline J gene fills it in. The chain has TRBV19 and TRBJ2-1; 7 bases fit TRBD1. The V segment lost 5 bases and the J segment 0 bases; nucleotides outside the gene matches: 7. This CDR3 is 16 amino acids long. Per germline, CDR1 LNHDA and CDR2 SQIVND (reference sequence). The CDR3 DNA, read in part, is TGTGCCAGTAGTTCGACAGGGACCCCCTCCTACAATGAG. It is translated as CASSSTGTPSYNE. The CDR3, in full, reads CASSSTGTPSYNEQFF. The whole variable domain, filled in from reference TRBV19 and TRBJ2-1, reads DGGITQSPKYLFRKEGQNVTLSCEQNLNHDAMYWYRQDPGQGLRLIYYSQIVNDFQKGDIAEGYSVSREKKESFPLTVTSAQKNPTAFYLCASSSTGTPSYNEQFFGPGTRLTVL.